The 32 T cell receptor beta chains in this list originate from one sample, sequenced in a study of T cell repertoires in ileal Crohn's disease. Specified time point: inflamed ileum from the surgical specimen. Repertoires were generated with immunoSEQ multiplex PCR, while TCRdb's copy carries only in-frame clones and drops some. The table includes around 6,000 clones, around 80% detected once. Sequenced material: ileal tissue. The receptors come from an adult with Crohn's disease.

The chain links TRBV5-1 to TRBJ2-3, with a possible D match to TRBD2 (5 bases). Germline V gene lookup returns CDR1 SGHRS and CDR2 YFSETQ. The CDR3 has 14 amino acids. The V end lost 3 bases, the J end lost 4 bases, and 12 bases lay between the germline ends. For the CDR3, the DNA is TGCGCCAGCAGCTCACCACACGGGGCAGATACGCAGTATTTT. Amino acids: CASSSPHGADTQYF.

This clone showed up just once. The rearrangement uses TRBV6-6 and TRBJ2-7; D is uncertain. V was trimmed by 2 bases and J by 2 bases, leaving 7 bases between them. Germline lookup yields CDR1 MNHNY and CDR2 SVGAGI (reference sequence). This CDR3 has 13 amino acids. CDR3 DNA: TGTGCCAGCAGTTACGCGGAAACCTACGAGCAGTACTTC. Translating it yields CASSYAETYEQYF.

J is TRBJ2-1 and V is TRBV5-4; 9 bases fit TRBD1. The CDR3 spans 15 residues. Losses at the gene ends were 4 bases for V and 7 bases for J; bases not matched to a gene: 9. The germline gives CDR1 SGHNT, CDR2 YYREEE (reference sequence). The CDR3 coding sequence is TGTGCCAGCAGCCTTACAGGGGGCGGAGGGAATGAGCAGTTCTTC. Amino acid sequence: CASSLTGGGGNEQFF.

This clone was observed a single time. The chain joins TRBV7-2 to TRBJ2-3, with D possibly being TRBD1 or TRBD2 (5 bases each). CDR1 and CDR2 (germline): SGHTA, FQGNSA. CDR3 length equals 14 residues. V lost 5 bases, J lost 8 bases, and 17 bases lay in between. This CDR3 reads CASSKDGGTVTQYF. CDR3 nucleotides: TGTGCCAGCAGCAAAGACGGTGGGACCGTTACGCAGTATTTT.

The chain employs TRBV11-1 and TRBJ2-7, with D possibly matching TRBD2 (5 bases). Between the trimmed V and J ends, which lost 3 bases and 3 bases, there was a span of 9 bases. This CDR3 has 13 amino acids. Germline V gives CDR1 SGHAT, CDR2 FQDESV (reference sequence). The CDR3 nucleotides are TGTGCCAGCAGCTTGGGAGATTACTACGAGCAGTACTTC. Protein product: CASSLGDYYEQYF.

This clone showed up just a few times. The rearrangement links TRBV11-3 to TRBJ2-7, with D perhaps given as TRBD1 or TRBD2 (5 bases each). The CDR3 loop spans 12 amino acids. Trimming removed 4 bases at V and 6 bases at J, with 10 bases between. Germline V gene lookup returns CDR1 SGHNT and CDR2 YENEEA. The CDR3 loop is CASSSDSGEQYF. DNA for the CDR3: TGTGCCAGCAGCTCCGACAGCGGCGAGCAGTACTTC.

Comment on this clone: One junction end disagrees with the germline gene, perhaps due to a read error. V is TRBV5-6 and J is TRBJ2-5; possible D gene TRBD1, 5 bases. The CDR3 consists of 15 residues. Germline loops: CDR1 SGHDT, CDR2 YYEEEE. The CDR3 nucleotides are TGTGCCAGCAGTTTGGATGGGGCCCCCCAAGAGACCCAGTACTTC. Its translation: CASSLDGAPQETQYF.

The CDR3 coding sequence is TGTGCCAGCAGCGTAGGACTCTCTGGAAACACCATATATTTT. It translates to CASSVGLSGNTIYF. This chain links TRBV9 with TRBJ1-3; D remains unclear. The CDR3 loop spans 14 amino acids. The germline V gene has CDR1 SGDLS and CDR2 YYNGEE. V lost 0 bases to trimming and J lost 0 bases, with 4 bases between them.

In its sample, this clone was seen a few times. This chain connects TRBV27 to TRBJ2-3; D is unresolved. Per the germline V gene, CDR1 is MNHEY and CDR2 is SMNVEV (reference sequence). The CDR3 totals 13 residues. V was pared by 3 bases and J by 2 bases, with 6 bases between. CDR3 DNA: TGTGCCAGCAGTTTTTCCCCCACAGATACGCAGTATTTT. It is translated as CASSFSPTDTQYF.

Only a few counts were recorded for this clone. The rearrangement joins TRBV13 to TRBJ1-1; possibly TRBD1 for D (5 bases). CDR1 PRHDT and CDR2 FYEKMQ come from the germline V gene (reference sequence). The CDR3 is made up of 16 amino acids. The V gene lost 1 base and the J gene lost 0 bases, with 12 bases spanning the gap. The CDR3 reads CASSLDPGTMNTEAFF. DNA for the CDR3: TGTGCCAGCAGCTTAGATCCAGGGACCATGAACACTGAAGCTTTCTTT.

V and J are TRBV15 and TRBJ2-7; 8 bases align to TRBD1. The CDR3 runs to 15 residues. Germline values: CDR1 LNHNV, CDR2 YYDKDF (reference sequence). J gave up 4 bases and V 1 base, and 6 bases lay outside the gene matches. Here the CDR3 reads CATSRGTGLGYEQYF. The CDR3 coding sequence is TGTGCCACCAGCAGAGGGACAGGGCTTGGGTACGAGCAGTACTTC.

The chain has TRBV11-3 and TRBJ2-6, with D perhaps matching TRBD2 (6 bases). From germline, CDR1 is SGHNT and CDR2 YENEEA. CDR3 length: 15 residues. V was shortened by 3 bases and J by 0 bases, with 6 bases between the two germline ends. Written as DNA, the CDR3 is TGTGCCAGCAGCTTGGGGGGCTCTGGGGCCAACGTCCTGACTTTC. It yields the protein CASSLGGSGANVLTF.

The DNA of the CDR3 is TGTGCCAGCAGCTTCGACAGGGGGAAGGGAAACACCATATATTTT. This translates into CASSFDRGKGNTIYF. This chain connects TRBV7-2 to TRBJ1-3, with 9 bases identical to TRBD1. The CDR3 has 15 residues. V shed 3 bases, J shed 4 bases, and the junction held 4 bases outside the gene matches. Germline CDR1 reads SGHTA; CDR2 reads FQGNSA.

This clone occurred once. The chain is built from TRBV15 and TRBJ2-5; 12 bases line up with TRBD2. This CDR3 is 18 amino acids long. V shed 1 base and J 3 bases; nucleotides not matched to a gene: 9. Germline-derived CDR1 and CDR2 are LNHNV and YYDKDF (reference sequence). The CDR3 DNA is TGTGCCACCAGCAGAGGATTGACTAGCGGGGGATCCAAAGAGACCCAGTACTTC. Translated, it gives CATSRGLTSGGSKETQYF.

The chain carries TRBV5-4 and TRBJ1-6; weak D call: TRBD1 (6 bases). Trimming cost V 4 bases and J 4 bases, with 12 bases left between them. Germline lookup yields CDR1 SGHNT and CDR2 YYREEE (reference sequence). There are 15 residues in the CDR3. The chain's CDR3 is CASSVQGIYNSPLHF. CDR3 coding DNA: TGTGCCAGCAGCGTCCAGGGGATTTATAATTCACCCCTCCACTTT.

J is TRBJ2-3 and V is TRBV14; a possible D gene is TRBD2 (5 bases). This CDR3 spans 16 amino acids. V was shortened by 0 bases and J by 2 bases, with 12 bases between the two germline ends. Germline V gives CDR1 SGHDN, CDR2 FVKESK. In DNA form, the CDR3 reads TGTGCCAGCAGCCAAGATCCCGGACTGTCCACAGATACGCAGTATTTT. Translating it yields CASSQDPGLSTDTQYF.

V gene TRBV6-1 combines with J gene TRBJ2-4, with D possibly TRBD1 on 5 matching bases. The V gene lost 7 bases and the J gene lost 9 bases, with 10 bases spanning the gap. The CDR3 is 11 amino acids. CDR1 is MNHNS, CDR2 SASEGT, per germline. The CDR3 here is CASMARGIQYF. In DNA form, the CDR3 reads TGTGCCAGCATGGCTAGGGGCATTCAGTACTTC.

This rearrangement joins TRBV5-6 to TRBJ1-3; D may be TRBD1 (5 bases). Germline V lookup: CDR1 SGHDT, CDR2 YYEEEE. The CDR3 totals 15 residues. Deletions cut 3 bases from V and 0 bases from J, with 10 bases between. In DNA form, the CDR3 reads TGTGCCAGCAGCTCCAGGGCTACCTCTGGAAACACCATATATTTT. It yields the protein CASSSRATSGNTIYF.

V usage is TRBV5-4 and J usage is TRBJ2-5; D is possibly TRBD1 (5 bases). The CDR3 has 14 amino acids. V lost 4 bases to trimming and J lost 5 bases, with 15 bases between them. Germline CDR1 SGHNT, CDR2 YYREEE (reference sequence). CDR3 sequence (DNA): TGTGCCAGCAGCACACGACAGTTCCAGGAGACCCAGTACTTC. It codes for CASSTRQFQETQYF.

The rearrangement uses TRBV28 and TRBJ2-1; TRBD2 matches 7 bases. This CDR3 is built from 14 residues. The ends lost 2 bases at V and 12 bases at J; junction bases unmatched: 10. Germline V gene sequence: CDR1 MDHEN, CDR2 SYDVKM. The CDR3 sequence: CASSLLYTGGGQFF. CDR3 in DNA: TGTGCCAGCAGTTTACTCTACACGGGAGGTGGGCAGTTCTTC.

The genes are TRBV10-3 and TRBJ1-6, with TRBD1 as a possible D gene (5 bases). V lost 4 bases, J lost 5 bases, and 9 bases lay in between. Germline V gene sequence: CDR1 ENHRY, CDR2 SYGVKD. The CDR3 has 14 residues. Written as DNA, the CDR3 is TGTGCCATCAGTGTTCGAGGGGATAATTCACCCCTCCACTTT. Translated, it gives CAISVRGDNSPLHF.

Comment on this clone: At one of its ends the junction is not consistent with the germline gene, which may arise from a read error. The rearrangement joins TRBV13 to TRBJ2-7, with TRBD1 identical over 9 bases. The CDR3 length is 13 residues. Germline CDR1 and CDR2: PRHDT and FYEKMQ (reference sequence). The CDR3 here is CASSYRDRDLVDF. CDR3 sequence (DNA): TGTGCCAGCAGCTACCGGGACAGGGACCTGGTTGACTTC. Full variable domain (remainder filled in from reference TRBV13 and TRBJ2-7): AAGVIQSPRHLIKEKRETATLKCYPIPRHDTVYWYQQGPGQDPQFLISFYEKMQSDKGSIPDRFSAQQFSDYHSELNMSSLELGDSALYFCASSYRDRDLVDFGPGTRLTVT.

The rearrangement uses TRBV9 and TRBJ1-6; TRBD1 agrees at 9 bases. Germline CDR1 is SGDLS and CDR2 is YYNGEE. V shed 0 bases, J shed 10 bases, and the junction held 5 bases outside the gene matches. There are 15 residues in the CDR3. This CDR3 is CASSVEQGARSPLHF. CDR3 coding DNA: TGTGCCAGCAGCGTAGAACAGGGGGCAAGATCACCCCTCCACTTT.

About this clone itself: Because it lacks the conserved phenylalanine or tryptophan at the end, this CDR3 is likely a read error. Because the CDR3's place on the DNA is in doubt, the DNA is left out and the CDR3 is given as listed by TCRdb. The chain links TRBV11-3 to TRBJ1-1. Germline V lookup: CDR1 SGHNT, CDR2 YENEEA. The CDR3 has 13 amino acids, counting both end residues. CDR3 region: CASSLEGGLTSLL.

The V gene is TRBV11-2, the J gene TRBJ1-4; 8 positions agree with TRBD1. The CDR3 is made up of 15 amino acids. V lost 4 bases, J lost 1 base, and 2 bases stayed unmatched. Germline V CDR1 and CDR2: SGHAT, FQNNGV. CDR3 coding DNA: TGTGCCAGCAGCTCAGGGGGCGGAACTAATGAAAAACTGTTTTTT. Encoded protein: CASSSGGGTNEKLFF.

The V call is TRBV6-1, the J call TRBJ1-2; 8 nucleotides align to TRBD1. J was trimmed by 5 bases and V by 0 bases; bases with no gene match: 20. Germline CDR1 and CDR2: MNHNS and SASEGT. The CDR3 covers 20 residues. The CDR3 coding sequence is TGTGCCAGCAGTGAAGCCCGGAGCGGCATCCGGGACAGGCCTTCTTATGGCTACACCTTC. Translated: CASSEARSGIRDRPSYGYTF.

In nucleotides, the CDR3 is TGTGCCAGCTCACTACCGGGACAGGGGTCCTACGAGCAGTACTTC. Translation gives CASSLPGQGSYEQYF. This chain uses TRBV18 with TRBJ2-7, with 10 bases identical to TRBD1. V dropped 4 bases and J dropped 1; count of bases not matched to a gene: 4. Germline loops: CDR1 KGHSH, CDR2 LQKENI. This CDR3 region has 15 residues.

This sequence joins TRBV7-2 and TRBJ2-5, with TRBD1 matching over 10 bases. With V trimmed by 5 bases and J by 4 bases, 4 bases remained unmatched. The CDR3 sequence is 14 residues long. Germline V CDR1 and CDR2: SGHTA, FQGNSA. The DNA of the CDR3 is TGTGCCAGCAGCGCAGACAGGGGGCGAGAGACCCAGTACTTC. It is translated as CASSADRGRETQYF.

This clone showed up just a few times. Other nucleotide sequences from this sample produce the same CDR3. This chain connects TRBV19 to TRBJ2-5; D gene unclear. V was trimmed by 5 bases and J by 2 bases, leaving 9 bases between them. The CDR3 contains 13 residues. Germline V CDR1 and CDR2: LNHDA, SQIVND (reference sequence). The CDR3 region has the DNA TGTGCCAGTAGTCGGGCGTTTCAAGAGACCCAGTACTTC. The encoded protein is CASSRAFQETQYF.

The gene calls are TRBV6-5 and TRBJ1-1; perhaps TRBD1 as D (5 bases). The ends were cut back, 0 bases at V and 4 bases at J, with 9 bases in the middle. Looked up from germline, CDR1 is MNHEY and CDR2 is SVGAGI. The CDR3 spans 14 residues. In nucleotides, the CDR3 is TGTGCCAGCAGTTACTCGATCGGGACCACTGAAGCTTTCTTT. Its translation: CASSYSIGTTEAFF.

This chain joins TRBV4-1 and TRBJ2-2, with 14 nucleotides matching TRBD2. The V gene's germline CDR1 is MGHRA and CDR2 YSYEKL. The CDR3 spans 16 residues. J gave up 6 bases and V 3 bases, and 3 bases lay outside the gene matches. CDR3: CASSQLTSGGAGELFF. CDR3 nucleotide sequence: TGCGCCAGCAGCCAGTTGACTAGCGGGGGGGCCGGGGAGCTGTTTTTT.

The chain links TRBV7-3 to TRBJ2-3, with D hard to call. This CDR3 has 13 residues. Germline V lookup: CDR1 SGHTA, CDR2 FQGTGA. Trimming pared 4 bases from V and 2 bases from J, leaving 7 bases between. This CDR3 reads CASSSYTTDTQYF. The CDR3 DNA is TGTGCCAGCAGCTCCTACACCACAGATACGCAGTATTTT. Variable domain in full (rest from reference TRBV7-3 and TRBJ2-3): GAGVSQTPSNKVTEKGKYVELRCDPISGHTALYWYRQSLGQGPEFLIYFQGTGAADDSGLPNDRFFAVRPEGSVSTLKIQRTERGDSAVYLCASSSYTTDTQYFGPGTRLTVL.